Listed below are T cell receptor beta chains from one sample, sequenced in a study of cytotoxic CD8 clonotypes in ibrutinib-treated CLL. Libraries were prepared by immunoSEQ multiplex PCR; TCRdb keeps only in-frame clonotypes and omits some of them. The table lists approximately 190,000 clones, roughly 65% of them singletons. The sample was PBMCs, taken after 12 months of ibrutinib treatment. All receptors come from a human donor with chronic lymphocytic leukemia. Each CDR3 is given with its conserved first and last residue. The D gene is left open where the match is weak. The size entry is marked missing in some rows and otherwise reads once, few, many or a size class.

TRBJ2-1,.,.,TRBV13,TGTGCCAGCAGCTTAAGGGAGTACAATGAGCAGTTCTTC,CASSLREYNEQFF
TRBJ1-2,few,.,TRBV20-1,TGCAGTGCGGGTGGCTACACCTTC,CSAGGYTF
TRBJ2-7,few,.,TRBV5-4,TGTGCCAGCCAAAAAACGGCAGGGGAGCGTTTCTACGAGCAGTACTTC,CASQKTAGERFYEQYF
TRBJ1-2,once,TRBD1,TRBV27,TGTGCCAGCAGTAGATACAGGGGGAAATATGGCTACACCTTC,CASSRYRGKYGYTF
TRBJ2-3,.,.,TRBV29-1,TGCAGCGTTGAGGCAGATACGCAGTATTTT,CSVEADTQYF
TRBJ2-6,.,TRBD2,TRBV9,TGTGCCAGCAGCCCTCGGGGGACTAGTGCTTCTGGGGCCAACGTCCTGACTTTC,CASSPRGTSASGANVLTF
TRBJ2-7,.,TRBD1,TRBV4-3,TGCGCCAGCAGCCGCCTAACAGGGGGCAGAGGCGAGCAGTACTTC,CASSRLTGGRGEQYF
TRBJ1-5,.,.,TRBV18,TGTGCCAGCTCACCTCGTAATGGACGGGGCGGCAATCAGCCCCAGCATTTT,CASSPRNGRGGNQPQHF
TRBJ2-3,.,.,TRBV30,TGTGCCTGGAGTGCGAGGGACACAGATACGCAGTATTTT,CAWSARDTDTQYF
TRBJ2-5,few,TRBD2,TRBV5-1,TGCGCCAGCAGTCGGGGGGGACGCCAAGAGACCCAGTACTTC,CASSRGGRQETQYF
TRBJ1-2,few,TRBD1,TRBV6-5,TGTGCCAGCAGTGGCGACAGGGAGAAGGATGGCTACACCTTC,CASSGDREKDGYTF
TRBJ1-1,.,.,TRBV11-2,TGTGCCAGCGAGACGATCTACACTGAAGCTTTCTTT,CASETIYTEAFF
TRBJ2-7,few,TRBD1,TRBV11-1,TGTGCCAGCAGCAGATGGGACAGGGGCGAGCAGTACTTC,CASSRWDRGEQYF
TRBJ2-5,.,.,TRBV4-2,TGTGCCAGCAGCCAAGAGATACGAATGGTAGCCCAGGTGACCCAGTACTTC,CASSQEIRMVAQVTQYF
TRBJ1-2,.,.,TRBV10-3,TGTGCCATCAGTGAACCGCCCTATGGCTACACCTTC,CAISEPPYGYTF
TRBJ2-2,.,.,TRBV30,TGTGCCTGGAGTGTAGGGGGCACCGGGGAGCTGTTTTTT,CAWSVGGTGELFF
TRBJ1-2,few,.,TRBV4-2,TGTGCCAGCAGCCAATCAGACGGTACTAACTATGGCTACACCTTC,CASSQSDGTNYGYTF
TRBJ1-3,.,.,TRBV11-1,TGTGCCAGCAGCCCATCTCCGGGGGCTGGAAACACCATATATTTT,CASSPSPGAGNTIYF
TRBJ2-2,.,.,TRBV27,TGTGCCACTACACCACGATGGGGGCAACGAGCCGGGGAGCTGTTTTTT,CATTPRWGQRAGELFF
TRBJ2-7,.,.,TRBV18,TGTGCCAGCTCACCCATTTCTAACGACGAGCAGTACTTC,CASSPISNDEQYF
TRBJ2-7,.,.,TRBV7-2,TGTGCCAGCAGCTCGCAGGGACCCTACGAGCAGTACTTC,CASSSQGPYEQYF
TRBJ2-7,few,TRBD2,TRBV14,TGTGCCAGCAGCCAGGCTCTAGCGGGAGGGTACGAGCAGTACTTC,CASSQALAGGYEQYF
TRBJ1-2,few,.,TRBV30,TGTGCCTCTAATCACTATGGCTACACCTTC,CASNHYGYTF
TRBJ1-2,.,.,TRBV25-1,TGTGCCAGCAGTGAAGCTTCAGGGCTGGGCTATGGCTACACCTTC,CASSEASGLGYGYTF